A selection of T cell receptor beta chains follows, all from one sample in a study of shared clonotypes between healthy human individuals. Using immunoSEQ multiplex PCR, the repertoire was profiled, and TCRdb retains in-frame clones only, with some absent. This table has 950,000 to 1,300,000 clones, about 77% appearing once. Input material: memory CD4+ T cells sorted from blood. All receptors derive from a young man in good health. The conserved cysteine and the conserved F or W are not part of the CDR3 here. Part of the rows lack a size; the others show once, few, many or a class for expanded clones.

NA TRBV10-3 AISPTSGSNDEQY
once TRBV27 ASSLSGAVSNQPQH
NA TRBV28 ASSSPAVGGANVLT
NA TRBV5-4 ASSPNLPTKNIQY
NA TRBV7-2 ASSLEAGRKY
NA TRBV7-2 ASSSRLGEGDMDNEQF
NA TRBV5-1 ASSPEQGWEKLF
NA TRBV10-3 AISSRSDETQY
NA TRBV5-1 ASSLSGGAGETQY
few TRBV5-4 ASSLDTGPQD
once TRBV19 ASSRLAAGTGELF
NA TRBV18 ASSTGRPGNTIY
NA TRBV7-9 ASSPRASGRAWTGELF
NA TRBV7-8 ASSLRESSYNEQF
NA TRBV5-1 ASSPSGTAYSGGGAF
NA TRBV5-1 ASSLDGQPQH
many TRBV18 ASSPSVTAHEQY
NA TRBV7-8 ASAMRTGSIQETQY
NA TRBV19 ASSPGTQGVGYAQY
NA TRBV5-1 ASSLAVGIGNTIY
few TRBV6-6 ASSRTGVYEQY
few TRBV29-1 SVGTPNTEAF
NA TRBV30 ALLYRGNEQF
NA TRBV7-9 ASSLAPVNTEAF
once TRBV9 ASRRGGQELNTGELF
NA TRBV4-1 ASSQGTTSPPTNEKLF
NA TRBV9 ASSLTGVWADTQY